The clone carrying this TCR beta chain was counted only a few times. These data belong to a study of T-cell memory formation after mild COVID-19. The V gene's germline CDR1 is SGDLS and CDR2 YYNGEE. Trimming took off 3 bases at V and 7 bases at J, with 20 bases between the two ends. The CDR3 length is 15 residues. Using constant-segment primers, 5'RACE produced TCR alpha and TCR beta cDNA libraries carrying sample barcodes and UMIs. TCRdb reanalysed the 5' RACE reads using MiXCR and keeps one entry per CDR3 protein. The sample lists some 82,000 distinct CDR3 sequences, 10% to 15% occurring once. The clonotype originates from a man between 18 and 29 years old who had mild COVID-19 (a few samples of this study predate the infection). Cell type and time point are not known. The chain has TRBV9 and TRBJ2-7; D assignment may be TRBD1 or TRBD2 (5 bases each). Sequencing used PBMCs or a T cell subset sorted from them (not recorded which). The CDR3 spells CASSATEGITREQYF. The DNA of the CDR3 is TGTGCCAGCAGCGCTACCGAGGGGATAACTCGGGAGCAGTACTTC.